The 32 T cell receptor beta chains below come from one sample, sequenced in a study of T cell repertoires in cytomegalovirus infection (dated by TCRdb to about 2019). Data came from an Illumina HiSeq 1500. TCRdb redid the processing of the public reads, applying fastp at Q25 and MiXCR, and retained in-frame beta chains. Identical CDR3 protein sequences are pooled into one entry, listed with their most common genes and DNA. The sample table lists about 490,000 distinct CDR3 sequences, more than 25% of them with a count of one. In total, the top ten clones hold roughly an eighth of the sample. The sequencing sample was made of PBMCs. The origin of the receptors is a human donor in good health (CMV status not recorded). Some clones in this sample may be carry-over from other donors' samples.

The CDR3 DNA reads TGTGCCAGCAGGACGGGACAGGAACCAAGTAAACTGTTTTTT. It encodes CASRTGQEPSKLFF. This chain joins TRBV28 and TRBJ1-4; 8 bases map to TRBD1. The CDR3 has 14 residues. Germline V gene lookup returns CDR1 MDHEN and CDR2 SYDVKM. V dropped 6 bases and J dropped 11; count of bases not matched to a gene: 11. The full variable domain, with the rest looked up from reference TRBV28 and TRBJ1-4, is DVKVTQSSRYLVKRTGEKVFLECVQDMDHENMFWYRQDPGLGLRLIYFSYDVKMKEKGDIPEGYSVSREKKERFSLILESASTNQTSMYLCASRTGQEPSKLFFGSGTQLSVL.

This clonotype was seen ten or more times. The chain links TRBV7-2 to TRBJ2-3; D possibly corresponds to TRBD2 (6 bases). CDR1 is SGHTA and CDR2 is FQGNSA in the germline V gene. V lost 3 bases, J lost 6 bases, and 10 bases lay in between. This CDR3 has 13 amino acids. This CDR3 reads CASSFPGVDTQYF. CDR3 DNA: TGTGCCAGCAGCTTCCCGGGAGTGGATACGCAGTATTTT.

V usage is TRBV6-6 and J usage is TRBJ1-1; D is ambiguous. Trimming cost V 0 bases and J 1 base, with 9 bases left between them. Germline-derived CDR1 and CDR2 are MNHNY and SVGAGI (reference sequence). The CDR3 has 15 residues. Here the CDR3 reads CASSYSPTGNTEAFF. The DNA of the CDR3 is TGTGCCAGCAGTTACTCCCCGACCGGGAACACTGAAGCTTTCTTT.

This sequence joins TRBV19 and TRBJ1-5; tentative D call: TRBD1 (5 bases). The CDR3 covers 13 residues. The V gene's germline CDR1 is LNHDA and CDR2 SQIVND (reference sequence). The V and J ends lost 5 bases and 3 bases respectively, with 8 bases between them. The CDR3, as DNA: TGTGCCAGTAGTTTGGACACCAATCAGCCCCAGCATTTT. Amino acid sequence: CASSLDTNQPQHF.

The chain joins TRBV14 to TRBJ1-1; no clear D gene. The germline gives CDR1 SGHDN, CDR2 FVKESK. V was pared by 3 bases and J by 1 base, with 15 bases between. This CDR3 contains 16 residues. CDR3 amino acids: CASSQAGSVRNTEAFF. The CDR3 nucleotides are TGTGCCAGCAGCCAGGCGGGGAGCGTTAGGAACACTGAAGCTTTCTTT.

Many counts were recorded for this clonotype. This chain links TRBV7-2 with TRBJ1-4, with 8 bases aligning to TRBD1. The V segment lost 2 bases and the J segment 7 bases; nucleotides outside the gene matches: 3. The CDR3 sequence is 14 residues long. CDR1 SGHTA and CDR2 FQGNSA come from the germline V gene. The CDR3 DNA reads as TGTGCCAGCAGCTTACAGGGGGCTAGTGAAAAACTGTTTTTT. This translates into CASSLQGASEKLFF. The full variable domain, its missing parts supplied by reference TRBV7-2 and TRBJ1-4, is GAGVSQSPSNKVTEKGKDVELRCDPISGHTALYWYRQSLGQGLEFLIYFQGNSAPDKSGLPSDRFSAERTGGSVSTLTIQRTQQEDSAVYLCASSLQGASEKLFFGSGTQLSVL.

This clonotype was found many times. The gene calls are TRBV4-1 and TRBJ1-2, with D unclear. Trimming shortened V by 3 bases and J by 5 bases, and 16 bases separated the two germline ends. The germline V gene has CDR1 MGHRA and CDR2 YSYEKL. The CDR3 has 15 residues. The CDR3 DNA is TGCGCCAGCAGCCAGACACCGGGTGAGAAGTATGGCTACACCTTC. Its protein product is CASSQTPGEKYGYTF.

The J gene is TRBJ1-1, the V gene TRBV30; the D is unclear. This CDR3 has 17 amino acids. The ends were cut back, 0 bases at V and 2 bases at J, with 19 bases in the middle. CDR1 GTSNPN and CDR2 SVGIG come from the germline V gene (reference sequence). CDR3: CAWSVGFRRIVNTEAFF. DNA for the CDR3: TGTGCCTGGAGTGTTGGATTCCGTAGGATTGTTAACACTGAAGCTTTCTTT.

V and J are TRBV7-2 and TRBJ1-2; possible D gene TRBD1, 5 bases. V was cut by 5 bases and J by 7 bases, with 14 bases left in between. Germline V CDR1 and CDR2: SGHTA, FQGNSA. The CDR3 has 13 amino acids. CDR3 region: CASSHGAARGYTF. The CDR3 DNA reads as TGTGCCAGCAGCCATGGGGCGGCGCGTGGCTACACCTTC.

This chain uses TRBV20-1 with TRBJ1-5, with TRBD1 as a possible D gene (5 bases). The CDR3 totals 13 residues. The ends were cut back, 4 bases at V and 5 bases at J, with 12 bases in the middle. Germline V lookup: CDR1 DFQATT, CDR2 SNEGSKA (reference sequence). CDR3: CSAKRTQDQPQHF. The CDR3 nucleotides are TGCAGTGCTAAGCGGACACAAGATCAGCCCCAGCATTTT.

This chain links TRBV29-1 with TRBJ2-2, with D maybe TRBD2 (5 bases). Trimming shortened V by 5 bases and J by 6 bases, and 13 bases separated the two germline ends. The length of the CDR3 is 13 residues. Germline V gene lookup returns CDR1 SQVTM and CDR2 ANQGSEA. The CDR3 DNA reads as TGCAGCGTTTGGGAGTCTCCAGCCGGGGAGCTGTTTTTT. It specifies CSVWESPAGELFF.

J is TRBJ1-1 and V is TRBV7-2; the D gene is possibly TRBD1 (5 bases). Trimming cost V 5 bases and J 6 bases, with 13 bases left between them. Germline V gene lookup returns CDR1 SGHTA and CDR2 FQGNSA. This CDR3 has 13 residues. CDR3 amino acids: CASSSDRGAEAFF. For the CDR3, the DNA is TGTGCCAGCAGCAGCGACCGGGGCGCTGAAGCTTTCTTT. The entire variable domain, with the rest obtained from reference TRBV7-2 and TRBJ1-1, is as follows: GAGVSQSPSNKVTEKGKDVELRCDPISGHTALYWYRQSLGQGLEFLIYFQGNSAPDKSGLPSDRFSAERTGGSVSTLTIQRTQQEDSAVYLCASSSDRGAEAFFGQGTRLTVV.

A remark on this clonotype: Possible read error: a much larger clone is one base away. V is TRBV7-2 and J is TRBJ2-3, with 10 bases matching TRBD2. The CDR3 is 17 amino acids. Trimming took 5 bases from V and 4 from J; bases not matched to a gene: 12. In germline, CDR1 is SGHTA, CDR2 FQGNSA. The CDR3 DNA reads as TGTGCCAGCAGCACACAACGAGCGGGAGGGGTGGCAGATACGCAGTATTTT. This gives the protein CASSTQRAGGVADTQYF.

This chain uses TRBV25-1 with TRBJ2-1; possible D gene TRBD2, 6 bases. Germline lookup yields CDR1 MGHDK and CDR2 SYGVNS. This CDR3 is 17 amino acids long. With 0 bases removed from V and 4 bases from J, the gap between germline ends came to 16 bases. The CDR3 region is CASSEYWLWDLYNEQFF. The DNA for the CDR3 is TGTGCCAGCAGTGAATATTGGCTATGGGACTTATACAATGAGCAGTTCTTC.

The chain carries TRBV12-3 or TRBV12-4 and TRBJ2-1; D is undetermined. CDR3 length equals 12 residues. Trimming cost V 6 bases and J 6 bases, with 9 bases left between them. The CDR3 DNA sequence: TGTGCCAGCAGACCGAGGACCAATGAGCAGTTCTTC. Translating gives CASRPRTNEQFF.

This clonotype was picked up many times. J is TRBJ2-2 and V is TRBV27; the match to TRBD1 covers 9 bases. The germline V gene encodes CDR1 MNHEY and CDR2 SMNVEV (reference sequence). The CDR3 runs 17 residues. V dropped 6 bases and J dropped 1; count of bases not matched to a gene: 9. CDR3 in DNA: TGTGCCAGCAGCAGACTTCGGGACAGGGTGAACACCGGGGAGCTGTTTTTT. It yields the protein CASSRLRDRVNTGELFF.

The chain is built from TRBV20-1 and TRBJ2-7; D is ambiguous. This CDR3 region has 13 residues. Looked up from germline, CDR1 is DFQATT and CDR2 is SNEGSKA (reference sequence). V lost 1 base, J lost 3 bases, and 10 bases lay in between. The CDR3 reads CSARGAANYEQYF. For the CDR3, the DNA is TGCAGTGCTAGAGGGGCAGCGAACTACGAGCAGTACTTC.

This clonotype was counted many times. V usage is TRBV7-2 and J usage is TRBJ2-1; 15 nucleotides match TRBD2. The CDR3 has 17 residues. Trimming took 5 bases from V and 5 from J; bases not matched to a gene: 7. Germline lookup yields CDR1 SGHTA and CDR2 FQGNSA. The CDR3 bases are TGTGCCAGCAGCCCAAGAGGACTAGCGGGAGGGCACAATGAGCAGTTCTTC. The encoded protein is CASSPRGLAGGHNEQFF.

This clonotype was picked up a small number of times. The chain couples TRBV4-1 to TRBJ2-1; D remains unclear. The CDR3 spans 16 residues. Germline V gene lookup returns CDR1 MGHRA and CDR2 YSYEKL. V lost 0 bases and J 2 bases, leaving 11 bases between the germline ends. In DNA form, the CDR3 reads TGCGCCAGCAGCCAAGATACGGCCATGGCCTACAATGAGCAGTTCTTC. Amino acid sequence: CASSQDTAMAYNEQFF.

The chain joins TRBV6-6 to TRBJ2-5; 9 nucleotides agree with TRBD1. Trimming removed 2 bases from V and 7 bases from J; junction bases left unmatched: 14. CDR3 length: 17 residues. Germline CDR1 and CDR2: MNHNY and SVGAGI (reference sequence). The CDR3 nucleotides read TGTGCCAGCAGTTACCCCCAAAAACAGGGGGCAGGGGGGACCCAGTACTTC. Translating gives CASSYPQKQGAGGTQYF.

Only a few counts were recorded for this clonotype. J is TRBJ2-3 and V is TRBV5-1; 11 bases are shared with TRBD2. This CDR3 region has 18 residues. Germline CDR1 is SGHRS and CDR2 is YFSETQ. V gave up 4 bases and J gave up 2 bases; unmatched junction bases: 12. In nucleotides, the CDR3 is TGCGCCAGCAGCCCGGGGCTAGCGGGAGGTACAGACACAGATACGCAGTATTTT. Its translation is CASSPGLAGGTDTDTQYF. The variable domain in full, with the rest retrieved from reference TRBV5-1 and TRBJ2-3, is KAGVTQTPRYLIKTRGQQVTLSCSPISGHRSVSWYQQTPGQGLQFLFEYFSETQRNKGNFPGRFSGRQFSNSRSEMNVSTLELGDSALYLCASSPGLAGGTDTDTQYFGPGTRLTVL.

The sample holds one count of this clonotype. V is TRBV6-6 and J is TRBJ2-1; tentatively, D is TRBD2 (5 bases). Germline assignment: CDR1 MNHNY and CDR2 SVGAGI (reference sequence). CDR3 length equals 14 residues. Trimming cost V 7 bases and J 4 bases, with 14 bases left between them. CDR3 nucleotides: TGTGCCAGCACTGTGCCGGACTTATACAATGAGCAGTTCTTC. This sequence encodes CASTVPDLYNEQFF.

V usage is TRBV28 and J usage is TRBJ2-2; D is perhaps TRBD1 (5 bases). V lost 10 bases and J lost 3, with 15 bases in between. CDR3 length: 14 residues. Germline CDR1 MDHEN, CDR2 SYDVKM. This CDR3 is CATVDSYHTGELFF. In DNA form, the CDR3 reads TGTGCCACCGTAGACAGTTACCACACCGGGGAGCTGTTTTTT.

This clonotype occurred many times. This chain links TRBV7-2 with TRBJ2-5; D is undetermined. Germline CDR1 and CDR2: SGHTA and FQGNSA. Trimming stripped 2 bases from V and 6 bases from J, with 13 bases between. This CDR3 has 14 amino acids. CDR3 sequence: CASSLNPSTQTQYF. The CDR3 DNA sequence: TGTGCCAGCAGCTTAAACCCCAGCACACAGACCCAGTACTTC.

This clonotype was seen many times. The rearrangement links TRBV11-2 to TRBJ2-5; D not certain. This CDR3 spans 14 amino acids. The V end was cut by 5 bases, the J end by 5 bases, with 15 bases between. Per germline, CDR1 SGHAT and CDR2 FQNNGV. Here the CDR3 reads CASSPSGGQETQYF. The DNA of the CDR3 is TGTGCCAGCAGCCCGTCCGGTGGCCAGGAGACCCAGTACTTC.

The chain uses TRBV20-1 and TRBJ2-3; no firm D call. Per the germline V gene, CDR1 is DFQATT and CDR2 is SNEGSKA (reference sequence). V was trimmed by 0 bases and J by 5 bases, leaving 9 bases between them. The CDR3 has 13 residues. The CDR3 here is CSARDLRQDTQYF. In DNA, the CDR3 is TGCAGTGCTAGAGATCTCAGACAAGATACGCAGTATTTT.

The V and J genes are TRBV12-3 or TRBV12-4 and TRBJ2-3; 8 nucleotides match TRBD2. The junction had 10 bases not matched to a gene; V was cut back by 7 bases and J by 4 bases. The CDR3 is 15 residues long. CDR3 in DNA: TGTGCCAGCACCCGAAGCGGGAGTAGATCAGATACGCAGTATTTT. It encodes CASTRSGSRSDTQYF.

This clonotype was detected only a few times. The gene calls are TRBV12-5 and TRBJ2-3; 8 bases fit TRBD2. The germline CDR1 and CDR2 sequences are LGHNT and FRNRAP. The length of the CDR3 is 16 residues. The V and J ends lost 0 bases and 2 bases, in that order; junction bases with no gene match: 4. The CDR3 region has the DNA TGTGCTAGTGGTTTGGTGATTAGCGGGGCCACAGATACGCAGTATTTT. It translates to CASGLVISGATDTQYF.

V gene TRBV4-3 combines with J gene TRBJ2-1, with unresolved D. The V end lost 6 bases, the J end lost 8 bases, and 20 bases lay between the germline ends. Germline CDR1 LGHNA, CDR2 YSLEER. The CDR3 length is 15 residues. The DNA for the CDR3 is TGCGCCAGCAGACGGCGGTCTGGGATGGGCGATGAGCAGTTCTTC. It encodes CASRRRSGMGDEQFF.

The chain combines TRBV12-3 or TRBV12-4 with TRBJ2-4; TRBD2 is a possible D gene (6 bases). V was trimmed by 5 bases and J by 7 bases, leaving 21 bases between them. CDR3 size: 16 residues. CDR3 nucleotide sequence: TGTGCCAGCAGTATTCTCAGTGGAGGGCCCCTGAACATTCAGTACTTC. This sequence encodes CASSILSGGPLNIQYF.

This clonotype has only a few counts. CDR3 residues: CASSRRTSGSPTGELFF. The CDR3 DNA sequence: TGTGCCAGCAGCCGCAGGACTAGCGGGAGTCCCACCGGGGAGCTGTTTTTT. The genes are TRBV7-6 and TRBJ2-2; TRBD2 matches at 13 bases. V gave up 5 bases and J gave up 4 bases; unmatched junction bases: 7. Germline values: CDR1 SGHVS, CDR2 FNYEAQ. The CDR3 is made up of 17 amino acids.

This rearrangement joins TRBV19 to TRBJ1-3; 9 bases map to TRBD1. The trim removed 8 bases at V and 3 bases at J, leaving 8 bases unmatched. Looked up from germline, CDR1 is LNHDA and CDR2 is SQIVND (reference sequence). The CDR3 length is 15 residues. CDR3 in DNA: TGTGCCAGTCATACCGGGACAGGGAGTGGAAACACCATATATTTT. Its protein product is CASHTGTGSGNTIYF.